In its sample, the clone carrying this T cell receptor beta chain was seen a few times. Its antigen remains unknown. Within the ViraFEST assay, antigen-specific CD4+ T cells underwent expansion with viral peptide pools prior to sequencing. Culture proceeded for more than 8 days, and CD4+ T cells were then isolated. Two-dose BNT162b2 or mRNA-1273 vaccination was given to participants. Vaccine recipients had no previous SARS-CoV-2 infection; their nucleocapsid antibodies were negative. The protocol was immunoSEQ multiplex PCR, while the TCRdb copy is restricted to in-frame clones and leaves out a portion. The sample includes roughly 23,000 clones, under 80% of them seen just once. These data originate in a study of vaccination effects on CD4 cells after COVID-19. Study-level information: Researchers obtained post-vaccine samples at a median of 72 days past the second dose.

CDR3 length: 12 amino acids. Between the trimmed V and J ends, which lost 6 bases and 3 bases, there was a span of 9 bases. Germline V gene sequence: CDR1 ENHRY, CDR2 SYGVKD. This chain uses TRBV10-3 with TRBJ2-7; D is perhaps TRBD1 (6 bases). This TCR was recovered from a human donor who received a COVID-19 vaccine. The specimen was CD4+ T cells from PBMCs cultured with HCoV-NL63 spike peptides, collected after COVID-19 vaccination. The CDR3 nucleotides read TGTGCCATCAGCACAGGGAGCTACGAGCAGTACTTC. Its translation: CAISTGSYEQYF.